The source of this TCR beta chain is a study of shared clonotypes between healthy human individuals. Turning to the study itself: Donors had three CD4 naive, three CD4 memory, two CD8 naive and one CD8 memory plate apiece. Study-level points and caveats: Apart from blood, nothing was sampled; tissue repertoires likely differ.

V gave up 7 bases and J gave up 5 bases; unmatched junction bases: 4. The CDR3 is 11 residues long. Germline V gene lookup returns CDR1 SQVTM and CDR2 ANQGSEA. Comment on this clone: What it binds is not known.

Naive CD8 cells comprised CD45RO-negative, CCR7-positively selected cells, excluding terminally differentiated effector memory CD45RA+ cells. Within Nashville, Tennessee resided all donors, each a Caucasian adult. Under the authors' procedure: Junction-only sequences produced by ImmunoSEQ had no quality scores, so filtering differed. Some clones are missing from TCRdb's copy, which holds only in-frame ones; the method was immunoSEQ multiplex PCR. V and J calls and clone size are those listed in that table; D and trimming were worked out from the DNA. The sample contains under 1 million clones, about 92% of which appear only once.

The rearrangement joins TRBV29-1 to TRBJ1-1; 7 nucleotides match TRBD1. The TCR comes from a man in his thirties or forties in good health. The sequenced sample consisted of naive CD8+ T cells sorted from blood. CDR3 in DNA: TGCAGCGCGCAGGGGGGGACTGAAGCTTTCTTT. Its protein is CSAQGGTEAFF.